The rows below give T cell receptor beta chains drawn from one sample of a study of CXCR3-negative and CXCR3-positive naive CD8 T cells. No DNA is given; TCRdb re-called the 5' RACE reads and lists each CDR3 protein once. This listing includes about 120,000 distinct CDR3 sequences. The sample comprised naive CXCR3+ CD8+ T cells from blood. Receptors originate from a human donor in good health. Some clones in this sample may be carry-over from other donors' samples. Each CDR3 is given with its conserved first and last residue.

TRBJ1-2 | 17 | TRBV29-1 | CSVEHPRGSDDNYGYTF
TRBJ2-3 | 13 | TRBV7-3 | CASSPLGGDTQYF
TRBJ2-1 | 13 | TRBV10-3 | CAISESGANEQFF
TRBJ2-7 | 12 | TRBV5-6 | CASSRGSYEQYF
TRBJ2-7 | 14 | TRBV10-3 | CAISVTVSSYEQYF
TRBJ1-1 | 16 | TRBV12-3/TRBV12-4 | CASSTSWGDMNTEAFF
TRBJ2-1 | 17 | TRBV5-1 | CASSAGTSGLLGNEQFF
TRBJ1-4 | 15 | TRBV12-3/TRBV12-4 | CASSNTGQPNEKLFF
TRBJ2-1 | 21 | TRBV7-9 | CASSLPTVASGGRSSYNEQFF
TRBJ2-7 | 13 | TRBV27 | CASSLRQGDEQYF
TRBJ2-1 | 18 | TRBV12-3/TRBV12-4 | CASSLPSARSYTYNEQFF
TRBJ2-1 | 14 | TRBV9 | CASSVGTGFDEQFF
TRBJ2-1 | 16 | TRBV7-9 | CASSRGLSGKGNEQFF
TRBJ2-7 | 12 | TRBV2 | CASSDRFYEQYF
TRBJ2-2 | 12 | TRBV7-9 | CASSWSTGELFF
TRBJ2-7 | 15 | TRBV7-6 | CASSSAAGGSYEQYF
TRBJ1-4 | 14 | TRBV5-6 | CASSLGLTNEKLFF
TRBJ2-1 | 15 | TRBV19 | CASSTRPAAYNEQFF
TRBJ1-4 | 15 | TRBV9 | CASSVAGAVNEKLFF
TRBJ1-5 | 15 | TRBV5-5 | CASSWGQGFNQPQHF
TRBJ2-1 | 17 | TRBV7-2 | CASSFLDRVSSYNEQFF
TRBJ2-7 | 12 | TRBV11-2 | CASSLEGPEQYF
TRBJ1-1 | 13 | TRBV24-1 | CATSDWGNTEAFF
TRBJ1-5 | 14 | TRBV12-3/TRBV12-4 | CASSPGQGVQPQHF
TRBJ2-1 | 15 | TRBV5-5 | CASSLGGQPYNEQFF
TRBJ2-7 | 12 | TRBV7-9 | CASSLGGDKQYF
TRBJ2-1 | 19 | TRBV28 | CASSAPQGVAGGNYNEQFF
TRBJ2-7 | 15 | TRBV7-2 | CASSLVTGNSYEQYF
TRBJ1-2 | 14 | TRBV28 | CASVQGPTNYGYTF
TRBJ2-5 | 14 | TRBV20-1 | CSARDRGYVKTQYF